Below are 9 T cell receptor beta chains sequenced from a single sample in a study of blood T cell repertoires in COVID-19. Assay: immunoSEQ multiplex PCR; the TCRdb copy retains only in-frame clones and omits some. Of 200,000 to 250,000 clones in the sample, approximately 84% were seen once. The sample taken for sequencing was peripheral blood. All receptors come from a man in his fifties with COVID-19, enrolled during active disease.

The chain recombines TRBV2 with TRBJ2-4, with D possibly being TRBD2 (6 bases). V shed 2 bases and J shed 0 bases, with 14 bases lying between them. Germline V CDR1 and CDR2: SNHLY, FYNNEI. This CDR3 has 17 residues. The CDR3 protein is CASSEQVGRLAKNIQYF. CDR3 in DNA: TGTGCCAGCAGTGAACAGGTCGGGAGACTAGCCAAAAACATTCAGTACTTC.

This clone was seen a single time. This rearrangement joins TRBV28 to TRBJ2-7; 8 bases line up with TRBD1. The CDR3 is made up of 15 amino acids. V gave up 6 bases and J gave up 2 bases; unmatched junction bases: 9. Germline assignment: CDR1 MDHEN and CDR2 SYDVKM. CDR3 amino acids: CASRANRGETYEQYF. DNA of the CDR3: TGTGCCAGCAGAGCCAACAGGGGGGAGACCTACGAGCAGTACTTC.

The chain carries TRBV12-5 and TRBJ2-7, with TRBD1 matching over 8 bases. The CDR3 is 15 amino acids. Germline CDR1 and CDR2: LGHNT and FRNRAP. With V trimmed by 7 bases and J by 2 bases, 10 bases remained unmatched. The CDR3 DNA follows: TGTGCTAGTGCAACCGGGACAGGACCTCCCTACGAGCAGTACTTC. It encodes CASATGTGPPYEQYF.

The chain links TRBV21-1 to TRBJ2-7; TRBD1 was called by the table and not checked on the DNA. TRBV21-1 is described as a pseudogene. The CDR3 is 17 residues long. The CDR3 sequence: CASSKTPRDRGPYEQYF. As DNA, the CDR3 is TGTGCCAGCAGCAAAACCCCCAGGGACAGGGGTCCCTACGAGCAGTACTTC.

The V gene is TRBV2, the J gene TRBJ2-5, with 9 nucleotides matching TRBD2. Per germline, CDR1 SNHLY and CDR2 FYNNEI. There are 15 residues in the CDR3. V lost 8 bases and J lost 5; bases outside the gene matches: 12. The CDR3 sequence: CASGNGGAGGETQYF. The CDR3 DNA reads TGTGCCAGCGGTAACGGCGGGGCGGGAGGGGAGACCCAGTACTTC.

This clone has only one observation. The V gene is TRBV19, the J gene TRBJ2-7; 8 bases are shared with TRBD2. In germline, CDR1 is LNHDA, CDR2 SQIVND (reference sequence). The CDR3 runs to 13 residues. V lost 7 bases and J lost 3; bases outside the gene matches: 5. CDR3 DNA: TGTGCCAGTAAACTAGCGGAGGGCTACGAGCAGTACTTC. Amino acids: CASKLAEGYEQYF. Full variable domain (remainder filled in from reference TRBV19 and TRBJ2-7): DGGITQSPKYLFRKEGQNVTLSCEQNLNHDAMYWYRQDPGQGLRLIYYSQIVNDFQKGDIAEGYSVSREKKESFPLTVTSAQKNPTAFYLCASKLAEGYEQYFGPGTRLTVT.

The chain links TRBV27 to TRBJ1-2; TRBD1 matches 8 bases. Trimming at V came to 5 bases and at J to 7 bases, leaving 12 bases not matched to a gene. Germline-derived CDR1 and CDR2 are MNHEY and SMNVEV (reference sequence). The length of the CDR3 is 15 residues. The CDR3 DNA reads TGTGCCAGCAGTCCCCGAGGACAGGGTGGGGGTGGCTACACCTTC. Its protein is CASSPRGQGGGGYTF.

The chain couples TRBV2 to TRBJ1-5; 9 bases match TRBD1. The CDR3 spans 18 residues. In germline, CDR1 is SNHLY, CDR2 FYNNEI. The V gene end was trimmed by 0 bases and the J gene end by 6 bases; junction bases not matched to a gene: 12. CDR3 bases: TGTGCCAGCAGTGAAGCCCCGTTTGGGACAGGGTGGACTCAGCCCCAGCATTTT. It is translated as CASSEAPFGTGWTQPQHF.

The V gene is TRBV10-3, the J gene TRBJ1-1, with 8 bases that match TRBD1. The germline gives CDR1 ENHRY, CDR2 SYGVKD. V gave up 10 bases and J gave up 1 base; unmatched junction bases: 5. CDR3 length: 13 residues. The DNA for the CDR3 is TGTGCCACAACGGACAGGGAGAACACTGAAGCTTTCTTT. As protein: CATTDRENTEAFF.